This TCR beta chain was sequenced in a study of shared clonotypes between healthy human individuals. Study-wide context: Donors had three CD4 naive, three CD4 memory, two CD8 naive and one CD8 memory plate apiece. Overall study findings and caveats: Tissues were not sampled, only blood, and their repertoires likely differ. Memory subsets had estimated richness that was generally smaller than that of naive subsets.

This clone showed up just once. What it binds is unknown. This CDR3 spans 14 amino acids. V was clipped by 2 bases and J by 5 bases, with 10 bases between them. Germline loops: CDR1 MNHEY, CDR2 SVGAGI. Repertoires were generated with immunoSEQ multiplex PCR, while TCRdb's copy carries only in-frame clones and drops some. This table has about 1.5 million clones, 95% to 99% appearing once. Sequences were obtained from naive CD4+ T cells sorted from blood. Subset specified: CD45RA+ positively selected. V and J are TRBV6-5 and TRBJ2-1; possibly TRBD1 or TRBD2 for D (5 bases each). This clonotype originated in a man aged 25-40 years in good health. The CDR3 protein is CASSYGGSHNEQFF. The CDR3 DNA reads TGTGCCAGCAGTTACGGGGGTTCGCACAATGAGCAGTTCTTC.